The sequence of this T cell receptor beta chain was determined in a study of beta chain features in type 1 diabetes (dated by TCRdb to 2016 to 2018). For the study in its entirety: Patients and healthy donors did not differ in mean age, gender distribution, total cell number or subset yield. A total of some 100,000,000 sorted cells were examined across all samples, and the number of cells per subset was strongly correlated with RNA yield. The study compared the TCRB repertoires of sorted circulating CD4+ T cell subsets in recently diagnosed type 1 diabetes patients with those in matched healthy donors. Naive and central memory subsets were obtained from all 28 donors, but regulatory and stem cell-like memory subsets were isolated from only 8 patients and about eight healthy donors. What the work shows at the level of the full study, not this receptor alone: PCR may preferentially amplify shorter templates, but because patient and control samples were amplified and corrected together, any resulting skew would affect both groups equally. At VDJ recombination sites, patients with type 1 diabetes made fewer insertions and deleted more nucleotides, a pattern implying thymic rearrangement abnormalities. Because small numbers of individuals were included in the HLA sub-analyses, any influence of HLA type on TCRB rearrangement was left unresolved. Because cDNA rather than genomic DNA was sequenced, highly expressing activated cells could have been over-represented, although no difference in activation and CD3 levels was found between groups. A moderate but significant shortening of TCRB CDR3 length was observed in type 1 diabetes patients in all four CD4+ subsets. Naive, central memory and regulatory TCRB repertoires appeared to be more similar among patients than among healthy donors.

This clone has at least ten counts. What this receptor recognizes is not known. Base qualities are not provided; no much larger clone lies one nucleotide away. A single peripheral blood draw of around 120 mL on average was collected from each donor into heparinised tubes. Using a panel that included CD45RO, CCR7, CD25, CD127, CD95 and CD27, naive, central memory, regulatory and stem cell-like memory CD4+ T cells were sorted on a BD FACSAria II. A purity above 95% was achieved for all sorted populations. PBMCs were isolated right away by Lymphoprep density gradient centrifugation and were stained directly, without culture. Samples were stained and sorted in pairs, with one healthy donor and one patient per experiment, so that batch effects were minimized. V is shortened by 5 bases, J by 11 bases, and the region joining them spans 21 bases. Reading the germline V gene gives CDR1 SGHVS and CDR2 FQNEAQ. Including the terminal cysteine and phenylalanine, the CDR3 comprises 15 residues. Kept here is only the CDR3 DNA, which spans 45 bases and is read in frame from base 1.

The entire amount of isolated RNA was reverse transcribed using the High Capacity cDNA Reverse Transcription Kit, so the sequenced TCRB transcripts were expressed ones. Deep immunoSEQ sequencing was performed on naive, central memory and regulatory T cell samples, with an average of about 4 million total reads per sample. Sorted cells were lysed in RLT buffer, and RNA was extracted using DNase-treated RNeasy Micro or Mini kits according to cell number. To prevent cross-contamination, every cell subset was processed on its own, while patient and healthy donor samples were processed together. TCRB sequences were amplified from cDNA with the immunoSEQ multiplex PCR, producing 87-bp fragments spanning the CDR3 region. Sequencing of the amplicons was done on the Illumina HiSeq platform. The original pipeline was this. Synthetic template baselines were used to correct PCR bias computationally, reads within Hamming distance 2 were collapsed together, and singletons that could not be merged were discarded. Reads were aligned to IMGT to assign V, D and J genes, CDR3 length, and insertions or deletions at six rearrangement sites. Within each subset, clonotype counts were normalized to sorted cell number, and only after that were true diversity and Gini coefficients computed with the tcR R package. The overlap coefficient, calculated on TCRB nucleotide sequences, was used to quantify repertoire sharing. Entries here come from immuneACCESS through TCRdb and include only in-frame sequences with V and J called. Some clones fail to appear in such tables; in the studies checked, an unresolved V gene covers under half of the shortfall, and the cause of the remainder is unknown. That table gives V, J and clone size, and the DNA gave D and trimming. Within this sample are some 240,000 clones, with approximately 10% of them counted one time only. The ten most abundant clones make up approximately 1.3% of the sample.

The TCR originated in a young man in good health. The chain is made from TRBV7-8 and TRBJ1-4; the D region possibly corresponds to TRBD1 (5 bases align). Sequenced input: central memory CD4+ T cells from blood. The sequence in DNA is TGTGCCAGCAGCCCCCCGGGGGTAGGGGTTGGGAAACTGTTTTTT. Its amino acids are CASSPPGVGVGKLFF.